These 17 T cell receptor beta chains were all obtained from the same sample, sequenced in a study of Ad26.COV2.S vaccination and SARS-CoV-2 variants. As to treatment: some 19 received Ad26.COV2.S at low or high dose, single or two shots; a few received placebo; per-sample allocation not given. Sample collection was performed on day 63 after the first vaccine or placebo injection. Using immunoSEQ multiplex PCR, the repertoire was profiled, and TCRdb retains in-frame clones only, with some absent. The sample has about 350,000 clones, 80% to 90% seen once. The specimen comprised peripheral blood, sampled in a trial of Ad26.COV2.S vaccine versus placebo. These receptors all come from a person aged 18-60 years who received the Ad26.COV2.S COVID-19 vaccine or a placebo.

This clone appeared a few times. The chain couples TRBV5-4 to TRBJ1-2; D may be TRBD1 (5 bases). The germline CDR1 and CDR2 sequences are SGHNT and YYREEE (reference sequence). The CDR3 runs 17 residues. V lost 1 base, J lost 3 bases, and 19 bases lay in between. In DNA, the CDR3 is TGTGCCAGCAGCTTGTATTGGGGGGAGGGGATGGACTATGGCTACACCTTC. This translates into CASSLYWGEGMDYGYTF. The full variable domain, with the rest looked up from reference TRBV5-4 and TRBJ1-2, is ETGVTQSPTHLIKTRGQQVTLRCSSQSGHNTVSWYQQALGQGPQFIFQYYREEENGRGNFPPRFSGLQFPNYSSELNVNALELDDSALYLCASSLYWGEGMDYGYTFGSGTRLTVV.

V gene TRBV19 combines with J gene TRBJ2-3, with D hard to call. CDR3 length: 13 residues. V lost 0 bases, J lost 1 base, and 2 bases lay in between. Germline V CDR1 and CDR2: LNHDA, SQIVND (reference sequence). The CDR3 reads CASSIDRTDTQYF. The CDR3 region has the DNA TGTGCCAGTAGTATAGATCGCACAGATACGCAGTATTTT.

Comment on this clone: The junction departs from germline at one end; a sequencing error may be responsible. The chain recombines TRBV30 with TRBJ2-7; D is undetermined. CDR3 length equals 11 residues. Germline CDR1 and CDR2: GTSNPN and SVGIG (reference sequence). This CDR3 is CAWSGPGTPSF. DNA of the CDR3: TGTGCCTGGAGTGGTCCCGGAACGCCGTCCTTC.

This clone appeared a single time. V and J are TRBV12-3 or TRBV12-4 and TRBJ2-7; D gene uncertain. The CDR3 is 13 amino acids. V shed 8 bases and J shed 7 bases, with 18 bases lying between them. The CDR3 spells CASGGREVREQYF. In nucleotides, the CDR3 is TGTGCCAGCGGCGGAAGGGAAGTGAGGGAGCAGTACTTC.

V and J are TRBV6-5 and TRBJ1-3; D perhaps matches TRBD1 (6 bases). Trimming pared 6 bases from V and 1 base from J, leaving 10 bases between. This CDR3 comprises 14 residues. Germline lookup yields CDR1 MNHEY and CDR2 SVGAGI. The CDR3 is CASRTGRSGNTIYF. The CDR3 bases are TGTGCCAGCAGAACAGGGAGGTCTGGAAACACCATATATTTT.

V is TRBV30 and J is TRBJ2-1; TRBD1 is a possible D gene (6 bases). The CDR3 is 15 residues long. The ends were cut back, 0 bases at V and 3 bases at J, with 12 bases in the middle. CDR1 and CDR2 (germline): GTSNPN, SVGIG (reference sequence). The CDR3 DNA reads as TGTGCCTGGAGTGTAAGGGCAGGGGTCTACAATGAGCAGTTCTTC. Amino acid sequence: CAWSVRAGVYNEQFF.

The chain links TRBV2 to TRBJ2-3, with D perhaps TRBD1 (6 bases). Trimming took 3 bases from V and 2 from J, leaving 12 bases between them. This CDR3 has 15 amino acids. Germline assignment: CDR1 SNHLY and CDR2 FYNNEI. The chain's CDR3 is CASSDGGQTTDTQYF. As DNA, the CDR3 is TGTGCCAGCAGTGATGGTGGACAGACCACAGATACGCAGTATTTT.

The DNA for the CDR3 is TGCGCCAGCAGCTTGGTCCAACTGACAGGGAGCTATGGCTACACCTTC. This translates into CASSLVQLTGSYGYTF. This chain uses TRBV5-1 with TRBJ1-2; 7 bases are shared with TRBD1. V dropped 0 bases and J dropped 4; count of bases not matched to a gene: 9. Germline CDR1 SGHRS, CDR2 YFSETQ. The CDR3 contains 16 residues.

The J gene is TRBJ1-2, the V gene TRBV13; possible D gene TRBD1, 5 bases. With 5 bases removed from V and 4 bases from J, the gap between germline ends came to 17 bases. The CDR3 has 15 residues. CDR1 is PRHDT and CDR2 is FYEKMQ in the germline V gene (reference sequence). As DNA, the CDR3 is TGTGCCAGCAGCGACGGGTCGGGGGATGGCTATGGCTACACCTTC. It specifies CASSDGSGDGYGYTF.

At least ten counts were recorded for this clone. V and J are TRBV5-6 and TRBJ1-1; D is possibly TRBD1 (6 bases). Trimming removed 1 base at V and 1 base at J, with 17 bases between. Germline CDR1 and CDR2: SGHDT and YYEEEE. The CDR3 is 17 residues long. The CDR3 loop is CASSLSVYRAPNTEAFF. As DNA, the CDR3 is TGTGCCAGCAGCTTGTCGGTTTACAGGGCTCCGAACACTGAAGCTTTCTTT.

V usage is TRBV21-1 and J usage is TRBJ2-5; the D segment call TRBD1 is taken from the table without a DNA check. TRBV21-1 is given as a pseudogene. The CDR3 sequence is 15 residues long. In DNA, the CDR3 is TGTGCCAGCAGCAAAGGGTACACAGAAAAAGAGACCCAGTACTTC. Translating gives CASSKGYTEKETQYF.

CDR3 bases: TGCGCCAGCAGCCAAGCAAGACAGGGGGTCTGGAATGAGCAGTTCTTC. As protein: CASSQARQGVWNEQFF. This chain connects TRBV4-3 to TRBJ2-1, with 9 nucleotides matching TRBD1. The CDR3 has 16 amino acids. Unmatched junction bases numbered 8, after V lost 1 base and J lost 7 bases. CDR1 is LGHNA and CDR2 is YSLEER in the germline V gene.

This clone was seen only a few times. This chain uses TRBV10-2 with TRBJ2-3, with TRBD2 identical over 8 bases. CDR1 WSHSY and CDR2 SAAADI come from the germline V gene. CDR3 length equals 16 residues. J lost 1 base, V lost 2 bases, and 5 bases had no gene match. CDR3 protein: CASSEATSGRTDTQYF. In DNA form, the CDR3 reads TGCGCCAGCAGTGAGGCCACTAGCGGCCGCACAGATACGCAGTATTTT.

The V call is TRBV5-1, the J call TRBJ2-5, with 13 bases aligning to TRBD2. Trimming cost V 4 bases and J 3 bases; bases outside gene matches: 3. Per germline, CDR1 SGHRS and CDR2 YFSETQ. This CDR3 is built from 15 residues. The CDR3 spells CASSPGLAGKETQYF. The CDR3 nucleotides read TGCGCCAGCAGCCCGGGACTAGCGGGGAAAGAGACCCAGTACTTC.

This chain connects TRBV6-1 to TRBJ2-3, with D perhaps TRBD2 (5 bases). The CDR3 sequence is 15 residues long. The V gene lost 2 bases and the J gene lost 1 base, with 10 bases spanning the gap. Germline V CDR1 and CDR2: MNHNS, SASEGT. CDR3 nucleotides: TGTGCCAGCAGTGAACGGGATCCACGCACAGATACGCAGTATTTT. Its protein product is CASSERDPRTDTQYF.

V and J are TRBV11-2 and TRBJ2-7; 8 bases fit TRBD1. The J segment lost 3 bases and the V segment lost 2 bases, leaving 6 bases of the junction unmatched. Germline V gene sequence: CDR1 SGHAT, CDR2 FQNNGV. This CDR3 is 15 amino acids long. CDR3 in amino acids: CASSLMTGVVYEQYF. The DNA for the CDR3 is TGTGCCAGCAGCTTAATGACAGGGGTTGTCTACGAGCAGTACTTC.

The CDR3 region has the DNA TGCGCCAGCAGCTTTAAATGGGCAGAAAAGTGGAACACTGAAGCTTTCTTT. Translation: CASSFKWAEKWNTEAFF. The V gene is TRBV5-1, the J gene TRBJ1-1, with D hard to call. V lost 2 bases and J 1 base, leaving 18 bases between the germline ends. Germline V gene lookup returns CDR1 SGHRS and CDR2 YFSETQ. This CDR3 is built from 17 residues.